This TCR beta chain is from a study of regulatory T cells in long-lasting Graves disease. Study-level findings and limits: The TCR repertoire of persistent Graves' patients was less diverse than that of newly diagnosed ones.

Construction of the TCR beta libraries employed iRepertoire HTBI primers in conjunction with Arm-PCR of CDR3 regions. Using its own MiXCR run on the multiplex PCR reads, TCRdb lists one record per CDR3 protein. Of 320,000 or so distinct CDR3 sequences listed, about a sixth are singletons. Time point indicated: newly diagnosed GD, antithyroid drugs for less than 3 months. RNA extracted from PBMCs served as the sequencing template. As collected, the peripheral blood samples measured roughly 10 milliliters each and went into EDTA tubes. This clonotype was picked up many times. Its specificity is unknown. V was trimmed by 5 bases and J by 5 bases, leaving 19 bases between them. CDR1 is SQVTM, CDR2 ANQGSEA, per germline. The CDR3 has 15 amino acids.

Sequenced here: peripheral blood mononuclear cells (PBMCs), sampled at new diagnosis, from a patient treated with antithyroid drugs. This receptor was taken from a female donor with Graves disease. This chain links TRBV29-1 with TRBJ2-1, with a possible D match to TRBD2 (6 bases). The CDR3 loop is CSVSGRGGTNNEQFF. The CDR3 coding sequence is TGCAGCGTTTCTGGGAGAGGAGGGACCAACAATGAGCAGTTCTTC.